These T cell receptor beta chains were read from a single sample in a study of T cells after yellow fever vaccination. TCRdb passed the 5' RACE reads through MiXCR, listing each CDR3 protein once. This table has hundreds of thousands of distinct CDR3 sequences, about 12% appearing once. The sample here was CD4+ T cells sorted from PBMCs, taken 15 days after the yellow fever booster vaccination. Source of these receptors: a man younger than 35 who received the YFV17D yellow fever vaccine. CDR3s include the opening cysteine and the closing phenylalanine or tryptophan. The order of the fields is clone size, J gene, D gene, V gene, CDR3 DNA, CDR3 protein. The D gene is left open where the match is weak. Only part of the rows carry a size: once, few, many, or a class if the clone is expanded.

>few|TRBJ2-1|TRBD2|TRBV7-2
TGTGCCAGCAGCTTAGAACTAGCGGGGGAAAATGAGCAGTTCTTC
CASSLELAGENEQFF
>few|TRBJ1-2|TRBD1|TRBV4-2
TGTGCCAGCAGCCAAGCCCAGGGACAGGGGTTCTATGGCTACACCTTC
CASSQAQGQGFYGYTF
>many|TRBJ2-1|NA|TRBV20-1
TGCAGCGCCCTGGGGGGTTCCCCTAGTGAGCAGTTCTTC
CSALGGSPSEQFF
>NA|TRBJ2-3|TRBD2|TRBV6-5
TGTGCCAGCAGTTACGCTCCCACGGGGAGGGGAACAGATACGCAGTATTTT
CASSYAPTGRGTDTQYF
>once|TRBJ1-6|NA|TRBV21-1
TGTGCCCCAAAGACTCGCGGCAGGGGAAATTCACCCCTCCACTTT
CAPKTRGRGNSPLHF
>few|TRBJ1-2|TRBD1|TRBV19
TGTGCCACCGTCCGGACAGGGATCTATGGCTACACCTTC
CATVRTGIYGYTF
>NA|TRBJ1-5|TRBD1|TRBV18
TGTGCCAGCTCTTCAGGGGGTGATCAGCCCCAGCATTTT
CASSSGGDQPQHF
>few|TRBJ1-4|NA|TRBV7-7
TGTGCTAGCAGCCCAACAACTCACAGCCAACTGTTTTTT
CASSPTTHSQLFF
>few|TRBJ1-2|TRBD1|TRBV29-1
TGCAGCGTTGAAGATCAGGTCTGGGACAGGGGGATTCCTAACTATGGCTACACCTTC
CSVEDQVWDRGIPNYGYTF
>NA|TRBJ2-5|NA|TRBV20-1
TGCAGTGCTAGAGGGAATGGGGAGACCCAGTACTTC
CSARGNGETQYF
>NA|TRBJ2-3|NA|TRBV5-1
TGCGCCAGCAGCTTGCTGGGATCGCAAACTGGCACAGATACGCAGTATTTT
CASSLLGSQTGTDTQYF
>few|TRBJ1-5|NA|TRBV12-3/TRBV12-4
TGTGCCAGCAGTTTAAGGGCGGACGGGACCTCTCAGCCCCAGCATTTT
CASSLRADGTSQPQHF
>few|TRBJ1-1|NA|TRBV5-1
TGCGCCAGCAGCTCCTACAGGGCGACTGAAGCTTTCTTT
CASSSYRATEAFF
>NA|TRBJ1-4|NA|TRBV12-3/TRBV12-4
TGTGCCAGCACGAGCCGGGATGAAAAACTGTTTTTT
CASTSRDEKLFF
>NA|TRBJ2-5|TRBD2|TRBV20-1
TGCAGTGCTATCGAAGCGGGGGGGCCTCGAGAGACCCAGTACTTC
CSAIEAGGPRETQYF
>NA|TRBJ2-1|TRBD2|TRBV6-5
TGTGCCAGCAGTGGACTAGCGGGGAGGGATGAGCAGTTCTTC
CASSGLAGRDEQFF
>few|TRBJ2-3|NA|TRBV11-2
TGTGCCAGCAGCTCGGCCGGCTTCACAGATACGCAGTATTTT
CASSSAGFTDTQYF
>few|TRBJ2-7|NA|TRBV3-1
TGTGCCAGCAGCCAAGGGGCACACTTCTACGAGCAGTACTTC
CASSQGAHFYEQYF
>NA|TRBJ1-1|NA|TRBV7-2
TGTGCCAGCATAGCTGGTGAGTTGACCACTGAAGCTTTCTTT
CASIAGELTTEAFF
>few|TRBJ1-1|TRBD1|TRBV2
TGTGCCAGCATCCTGGGCCAGGGGGGCACTGAAGCTTTCTTT
CASILGQGGTEAFF
>once|TRBJ1-2|TRBD1|TRBV7-2
TGTGCCAGCAGCTTTAACAGGGGGCGCAGGGGCTACACCTTC
CASSFNRGRRGYTF
>NA|TRBJ1-1|NA|TRBV7-2
TGTGCCAGCAGCCTTCCCCCTGTCACTGAAGCTTTCTTT
CASSLPPVTEAFF
>few|TRBJ2-3|TRBD2|TRBV6-1
TGTGCCAGCAGTGAAGCTACTAGCGGGGGGGCAGATACGCAGTATTTT
CASSEATSGGADTQYF
>few|TRBJ1-2|TRBD1|TRBV18
TGTGCCAGCTCACCTACCAGGGGGCACGAGTATGGCTACACCTTC
CASSPTRGHEYGYTF
>NA|TRBJ1-6|NA|TRBV30
TGTGCCTGGGGGACCGGGACATCTAACTCACCCCTCCACTTT
CAWGTGTSNSPLHF
>NA|TRBJ2-3|TRBD2|TRBV24-1
TGTGCCACCAGAGATCCCCGGGGGGGGCGTCAGTATTTT
CATRDPRGGRQYF